The 11 T cell receptor beta chains presented below share a single source sample, sequenced in a study of blood T cell repertoires in COVID-19. Assay: immunoSEQ multiplex PCR; the TCRdb copy retains only in-frame clones and omits some. The profile covers about 230,000 clones, with around four fifths appearing a single time and 2.6% taken by the ten largest. Material for sequencing was peripheral blood. The receptors stem from a woman aged 70 to 79 with active or convalescent COVID-19.

The chain couples TRBV5-1 to TRBJ2-1; perhaps TRBD1 as D (5 bases). This CDR3 is 15 amino acids long. V was shortened by 1 base and J by 5 bases, with 13 bases between the two germline ends. Germline values: CDR1 SGHRS, CDR2 YFSETQ. CDR3 nucleotide sequence: TGCGCCAGCAGCTTGATGCAGGGCCTAAACAATGAGCAGTTCTTC. Residues: CASSLMQGLNNEQFF.

The chain has TRBV6-5 and TRBJ1-6, with 7 positions matching TRBD1. V gave up 6 bases and J gave up 7 bases; unmatched junction bases: 9. This CDR3 region has 15 residues. Germline V lookup: CDR1 MNHEY, CDR2 SVGAGI. The DNA for the CDR3 is TGTGCCAGCAGGAGGCAGGGGGAGAGAAATTCACCCCTCCACTTT. This sequence encodes CASRRQGERNSPLHF.

This clone appeared once. This chain uses TRBV14 with TRBJ2-3, with 7 bases that match TRBD2. Germline assignment: CDR1 SGHDN and CDR2 FVKESK. CDR3 size: 13 residues. Unmatched junction bases numbered 2, after V lost 4 bases and J lost 4 bases. CDR3 sequence reads: CASSRGRADTQYF. In nucleotides, the CDR3 is TGTGCCAGCAGCCGAGGGAGGGCAGATACGCAGTATTTT.

The V and J genes are TRBV6-5 and TRBJ1-1, with 7 bases identical to TRBD1. The V gene end was trimmed by 6 bases and the J gene end by 4 bases; junction bases not matched to a gene: 8. CDR3 length equals 14 residues. CDR1 is MNHEY, CDR2 SVGAGI, per germline. CDR3 protein: CASRRNRDSTEAFF. CDR3 nucleotides: TGTGCCAGCAGACGGAACAGGGACAGCACTGAAGCTTTCTTT.

Concerning this clone itself: Other DNA sequences in this sample translate to the same CDR3. The J gene is TRBJ1-6, the V gene TRBV7-2; 7 nucleotides agree with TRBD1. This CDR3 has 14 amino acids. V shed 1 base, J shed 8 bases, and the junction held 2 bases outside the gene matches. Germline V gene data show CDR1 as SGHTA and CDR2 as FQGNSA. CDR3 sequence: CASSLGQGYSPLHF. The DNA for the CDR3 is TGTGCCAGCAGCTTAGGACAGGGCTATTCACCCCTCCACTTT.

The V and J genes are TRBV6-1 and TRBJ1-2, with 10 bases lining up with TRBD1. The ends lost 2 bases at V and 4 bases at J; junction bases unmatched: 10. CDR1 and CDR2 (germline): MNHNS, SASEGT. The CDR3 runs to 17 residues. CDR3 DNA sequence: TGTGCCAGCAGTGAACGCGGGACAGGGGCTTTCGGCTATGGCTACACCTTC. It yields the protein CASSERGTGAFGYGYTF.

CDR3: CASSLQRGNEQYF. The DNA for the CDR3 is TGTGCCAGCAGCTTACAGCGGGGGAACGAGCAGTACTTC. The chain has TRBV11-2 and TRBJ2-7; 8 bases match TRBD2. The V gene end was trimmed by 2 bases and the J gene end by 5 bases; junction bases not matched to a gene: 2. CDR3 length: 13 residues. Per germline, CDR1 SGHAT and CDR2 FQNNGV. The variable domain in full, with the rest retrieved from reference TRBV11-2 and TRBJ2-7, is EAGVAQSPRYKIIEKRQSVAFWCNPISGHATLYWYQQILGQGPKLLIQFQNNGVVDDSQLPKDRFSAERLKGVDSTLKIQPAKLEDSAVYLCASSLQRGNEQYFGPGTRLTVT.

This chain links TRBV10-1 with TRBJ2-1, with D possibly being TRBD2 (6 bases). Germline assignment: CDR1 WNHNN and CDR2 SYGVQD (reference sequence). Trimming shortened V by 6 bases and J by 9 bases, and 18 bases separated the two germline ends. CDR3 length: 14 amino acids. CDR3 sequence: CASSRDSQRGEQFF. Here the CDR3 DNA reads TGCGCCAGCAGCCGGGACTCCCAACGTGGTGAGCAGTTCTTC.

V gene TRBV3-1 (or the pseudogene TRBV3-2) combines with J gene TRBJ1-1, with D perhaps TRBD1 (6 bases). V gave up 3 bases and J gave up 6 bases, with 23 bases separating them. The CDR3 has 17 residues. CDR1 LGHDT and CDR2 YNNKEL come from the germline V gene (reference sequence). CDR3 amino acids: CASSQTGGGPWSPEAFF. The DNA of the CDR3 is TGTGCCAGCAGCCAGACTGGGGGGGGGCCATGGTCCCCTGAAGCTTTCTTT.

The chain carries TRBV28 and TRBJ1-4, with 10 bases aligning to TRBD1. This CDR3 has 14 residues. J gave up 8 bases and V 3 bases, and 3 bases lay outside the gene matches. CDR1 MDHEN and CDR2 SYDVKM come from the germline V gene. This CDR3 reads CASSFGTGVEKLFF. CDR3 sequence (DNA): TGTGCCAGCAGTTTCGGGACAGGGGTGGAAAAACTGTTTTTT.

V and J are TRBV27 and TRBJ2-6; 8 bases line up with TRBD1. The V segment lost 6 bases and the J segment 2 bases; nucleotides outside the gene matches: 6. Germline lookup yields CDR1 MNHEY and CDR2 SMNVEV (reference sequence). The CDR3 runs to 16 residues. The chain's CDR3 is CASSDRGAPGANVLTF. In DNA form, the CDR3 reads TGTGCCAGCAGCGACAGGGGTGCCCCTGGGGCCAACGTCCTGACTTTC.